The following is a T cell receptor beta chain sequence with its context. Per the germline V gene, CDR1 is SGHVS and CDR2 is FNYEAQ. The V gene lost 1 base and the J gene lost 5 bases, with 15 bases spanning the gap. The CDR3 has 15 amino acids. TEMRA cells were FACS-enriched, and CD8+ and CD4+ T cells were isolated negatively. A quantity of about 0.45 to 1 ug RNA underwent reverse transcription using random hexamers. TCRdb reprocessed the immunoSEQ multiplex PCR reads via MiXCR and lists one record per CDR3 protein. The table lists fewer than 150,000 distinct CDR3 sequences, about 90% of them singletons, with around 0.25% in the top ten. The data belong to a study of CD8 T cells in Susac syndrome.

The chain employs TRBV7-6 and TRBJ2-7, with D possibly TRBD1 on 6 matching bases. The source is a human donor with multiple sclerosis. Sample: CD8+ T cells from PBMCs. CDR3 in amino acids: CASSLGSQGNDEQYF. Written as DNA, the CDR3 is TGTGCCAGCAGCTTAGGTTCACAGGGAAATGACGAGCAGTACTTC.